The 9 T cell receptor beta chains reported below all come from one sample, sequenced in a study of CD8 T cells in ankylosing spondylitis. TCRdb re-called the 5' RACE reads through MiXCR, storing one row per CDR3 protein. In the table there are under 850,000 distinct CDR3 sequences, over 15% of which are singletons. The study, taken as a whole, reports: Typical of ankylosing spondylitis blood, it appeared, was a TCR beta motif of eight highly homologous variants.

What these receptors recognize is not known. Material for sequencing was blood, either unsorted or a sorted T cell fraction (not recorded which). Every receptor here comes from a male donor with ankylosing spondylitis.

This clonotype has at least ten counts. The chain combines TRBV7-8 with TRBJ2-5; D might be TRBD1 or TRBD2, each matching 5 bases. Per germline, CDR1 SGHVS and CDR2 FQNEAQ. The CDR3 covers 15 residues. V lost 8 bases and J lost 4, with 20 bases in between. The CDR3, as DNA: TGTGCCAGCTCCACACGGGGCGAGGGTTTAGAGACCCAGTACTTC. Protein sequence: CASSTRGEGLETQYF.

The chain is built from TRBV7-9 and TRBJ2-7, with a tentative D call TRBD1 (6 bases). The germline V and J ends were trimmed by 4 bases and 6 bases, with 19 bases remaining between them. This CDR3 has 15 residues. Germline values: CDR1 SEHNR, CDR2 FQNEAQ (reference sequence). DNA for the CDR3: TGTGCCAGCAGCTCCAAAGCGGTGAGAGGGGGCGAGCAGTACTTC. Its translation is CASSSKAVRGGEQYF.

This clonotype has more than one count but fewer than ten. This rearrangement joins TRBV7-2 to TRBJ1-6; D gene unclear. Germline loops: CDR1 SGHTA, CDR2 FQGNSA. This CDR3 spans 14 amino acids. Trimming cost V 1 base and J 10 bases, with 11 bases left between them. The CDR3 nucleotides read TGTGCCAGCAGCTTAGTTCCGGGTTACTCACCCCTCCACTTT. Its translation: CASSLVPGYSPLHF.

This rearrangement joins TRBV9 to TRBJ1-1; a weak D match, TRBD1 (5 bases). The V and J ends lost 0 bases and 4 bases respectively, with 10 bases between them. The CDR3 length is 14 residues. CDR1 and CDR2 from the germline V gene are SGDLS and YYNGEE. In DNA, the CDR3 is TGTGCCAGCAGCGTAGAGGCGGGGGGCACTGAAGCTTTCTTT. It yields the protein CASSVEAGGTEAFF.

Worth noting for this clonotype: Mismatch with germline at one junction end may stem from a read error. The rearrangement links TRBV7-2 to TRBJ2-7, with a possible D match to TRBD2 (6 bases). The CDR3 contains 13 residues. CDR1 is SGHTA, CDR2 FQGNSA, per germline. CDR3 DNA: TGTGCCAGCAGCAAACGGGACTCCCACGAGCAGTACTTC. This translates into CASSKRDSHEQYF.

This clonotype has a count of ten or more. The chain carries TRBV29-1 and TRBJ2-1; D may be TRBD1 (5 bases). In germline, CDR1 is SQVTM, CDR2 ANQGSEA. V was trimmed by 0 bases and J by 7 bases, leaving 10 bases between them. The CDR3 has 13 residues. The CDR3 coding sequence is TGCAGCGTTGAAGATATTAGGGGAAATGAGCAGTTCTTC. Translated, it gives CSVEDIRGNEQFF.

The chain carries TRBV20-1 and TRBJ2-1; D not certain. CDR3 length equals 13 residues. Trimming removed 3 bases from V and 6 bases from J, with 12 bases in between. Germline lookup yields CDR1 DFQATT and CDR2 SNEGSKA (reference sequence). The CDR3: CSASQMAINEQFF. CDR3 coding DNA: TGCAGTGCTAGCCAGATGGCCATCAATGAGCAGTTCTTC.

The rearrangement uses TRBV2 and TRBJ2-3; the match to TRBD2 covers 10 bases. J was trimmed by 4 bases and V by 9 bases; bases with no gene match: 7. From germline, CDR1 is SNHLY and CDR2 FYNNEI. The CDR3 extends over 14 amino acids. Here the CDR3 reads CASIAGGFPDTQYF. CDR3 in DNA: TGTGCCAGTATAGCGGGAGGTTTCCCAGATACGCAGTATTTT.

This rearrangement joins TRBV7-3 to TRBJ2-1; D is undetermined. The CDR3 sequence is 15 residues long. V lost 3 bases and J lost 0, with 9 bases in between. Germline CDR1 SGHTA, CDR2 FQGTGA. The CDR3 DNA follows: TGTGCCAGCAGCTTTACTCAGAGCTCCTACAATGAGCAGTTCTTC. This translates into CASSFTQSSYNEQFF.